The clone carrying this T cell receptor (beta chain) was counted only a few times. The sample originates from a study of CD8 T cells in ankylosing spondylitis. CDR1 and CDR2 (germline): SGHNT, YYREEE (reference sequence). The CDR3 covers 15 residues. V was cut by 4 bases and J by 6 bases, with 16 bases left in between. Making use of molecular barcodes, quantitative 5'-RACE generated TCR beta libraries. One entry per CDR3 protein results from TCRdb running MiXCR on the 5' RACE reads. Of some 200,000 distinct CDR3 sequences in the sample, over 10% were seen once. The J gene is TRBJ2-2, the V gene TRBV5-4, with D possibly matching TRBD2 (7 bases). This TCR derives from a male donor with ankylosing spondylitis or in good health (not recorded which). Sequencing was carried out using blood, either unsorted or a sorted T cell fraction (not recorded which). CDR3 loop: CASSRGQGRAGELFF. The CDR3 DNA sequence: TGTGCCAGCAGCCGGGGGCAGGGGAGGGCCGGGGAGCTGTTTTTT.